The rows below give T cell receptor beta chains drawn from one sample of a study of regulatory T cells in long-lasting Graves disease. TCRdb reprocessed the multiplex PCR reads via MiXCR and lists one record per CDR3 protein. The table shows roughly 420,000 distinct CDR3 sequences, with about 17% occurring only once. In addition, the sample was reused for a study of T cells in Graves' hyperthyroidism and ophthalmopathy.

Sequencing was performed on peripheral blood mononuclear cells (PBMCs), taken at new diagnosis, from a patient treated with antithyroid drugs. Every receptor here comes from a woman aged 25 to 39 with Graves disease. Both conserved end residues are part of each CDR3. The D gene is left open where the match is weak. Clone size is not always given. Where it is, it says once, few, many or a class for expanded clones.

TRBJ2-7 many TRBD1 TRBV28 CASSLLPGQGAYEQYF TGTGCCAGCAGTTTATTGCCGGGACAGGGGGCCTACGAGCAGTACTTC
TRBJ1-4 - TRBD1 TRBV20-1 CSARVTGGEKLFF TGCAGTGCTAGAGTTACAGGGGGAGAAAAACTGTTTTTT
TRBJ2-1 - TRBD2 TRBV7-2 CASSFTSGRNEQFF TGTGCCAGCAGCTTTACTAGCGGGAGGAATGAGCAGTTCTTC
TRBJ1-2 few - TRBV19 CASKNSLRTLSYTF TGTGCCAGTAAGAACTCACTTAGAACCTTGTCGTACACCTTC
TRBJ1-2 - TRBD1 TRBV2 CASSDVGGVYGYTF TGTGCCAGCAGTGACGTAGGGGGCGTCTATGGCTACACCTTC
TRBJ2-3 many TRBD1 TRBV7-9 CASSSQGQSTDTQYF TGTGCCAGCAGCTCACAGGGACAGAGCACAGATACGCAGTATTTT
TRBJ2-7 - TRBD2 TRBV2 CASRAGASFEQYF TGTGCCAGCAGAGCGGGGGCCTCGTTCGAGCAGTACTTC
TRBJ2-5 - TRBD2 TRBV6-2/TRBV6-3 CASGAGGWQETQYF TGTGCCAGCGGGGCGGGAGGGTGGCAAGAGACCCAGTACTTC
TRBJ1-5 many - TRBV30 CAWAGSNQPQHF TGTGCCTGGGCGGGGAGCAATCAGCCCCAGCATTTT
TRBJ2-3 many TRBD2 TRBV29-1 CSVADGGVGDTQYF TGCAGCGTCGCCGACGGGGGGGTAGGAGATACGCAGTATTTT
TRBJ2-7 - - TRBV3-1 CASSHRQGGFYEQYF TGTGCCAGCAGCCACCGACAGGGAGGCTTCTACGAGCAGTACTTC
TRBJ1-1 many TRBD1 TRBV29-1 CSVRRQGGTEAFF TGCAGCGTGAGACGACAGGGTGGCACTGAAGCTTTCTTT
TRBJ2-1 many - TRBV28 CASSLWDYRHEQFF TGTGCCAGCAGTTTATGGGACTACCGACATGAGCAGTTCTTC
TRBJ2-2 many TRBD2 TRBV20-1 CSARVLGGSPNTGELFF TGCAGTGCTAGAGTTCTGGGAGGGAGCCCGAACACCGGGGAGCTGTTTTTT
TRBJ2-7 - TRBD2 TRBV7-8 CASSYLAGAAYEQYF TGTGCCAGCAGCTACCTAGCGGGAGCGGCGTACGAGCAGTACTTC
TRBJ1-5 many - TRBV28 CASVSVGNQPQHF TGTGCCAGCGTCTCCGTGGGCAATCAGCCCCAGCATTTT
TRBJ2-1 - TRBD2 TRBV19 CASSAATSGINNEQFF TGTGCCAGTAGTGCCGCGACTAGCGGGATAAACAATGAGCAGTTCTTC
TRBJ2-3 few - TRBV3-1 CASSLIGGLGTQYF TGTGCCAGCAGCCTAATCGGCGGGCTGGGTACGCAGTATTTT
TRBJ2-7 many TRBD1 TRBV7-2 CASSKDRGSYEQYF TGTGCCAGCAGCAAAGACAGGGGCTCCTACGAGCAGTACTTC
TRBJ1-6 many - TRBV27 CASLTRSGGAGSPLHF TGTGCCAGCCTGACTAGATCGGGGGGGGCGGGATCACCCCTCCACTTT
TRBJ2-7 - - TRBV20-1 CSAPGHYLSYEQYF TGCAGTGCCCCGGGACATTACCTCTCCTACGAGCAGTACTTC
TRBJ2-7 - - TRBV5-1 CASSGFGGDYEQYF TGCGCCAGCTCCGGCTTCGGAGGGGACTACGAGCAGTACTTC
TRBJ2-5 many - TRBV30 CAWNGGMETQYF TGTGCCTGGAATGGGGGCATGGAGACCCAGTACTTC
TRBJ2-1 many - TRBV7-6 CASSLPMSPRNEQFF TGTGCCAGCAGCTTACCCATGAGTCCTCGGAATGAGCAGTTCTTC